The entry below describes one T cell receptor (beta chain). This sample was included in a study of cytomegalovirus exposure and HLA in healthy donors. Across the whole study: A prior analysis found about 110 million unique TCR beta sequences from about 179 million T cells.

This CDR3 is 15 amino acids long. The V and J ends lost 3 bases and 4 bases respectively, with 15 bases between them. Germline loops: CDR1 MNHEY, CDR2 SMNVEV (reference sequence). The PCR employed 60 Vbeta primers together with 13 Jbeta primers. Some clones are missing from TCRdb's copy, which holds only in-frame ones; the method was immunoSEQ multiplex PCR. The sample contains about 200,000 clones, roughly 85% of which appear only once. The sample taken for sequencing was PBMCs. This chain uses TRBV27 with TRBJ1-2, with D possibly TRBD1 on 5 matching bases. The TCR comes from a woman aged 45 to 65 in good health and CMV-seronegative. CDR3 in amino acids: CASSFSGIDVYGYTF. Written as DNA, the CDR3 is TGTGCCAGCAGTTTTTCAGGGATAGATGTCTATGGCTACACCTTC.